This TCR beta chain was identified during a study of shared clonotypes between healthy human individuals. Germline CDR1 is MDHEN and CDR2 is SYDVKM. The ends lost 6 bases at V and 6 bases at J; junction bases unmatched: 7. The CDR3 runs to 15 residues. It was roughly 190 ng DNA, 33,000 or so T cell genomes, that sorted-subset replicate PCRs used. TCRdb's table, derived via immunoSEQ multiplex PCR, lists solely in-frame clones and lacks some. The repertoire holds approximately 320,000 clones, with around 86% as singletons. CD8 memory combined CD45RO+ cells with CCR7-negative CD45RA+ TemRA cells. Sequencing was performed on memory CD8+ T cells sorted from blood. Noted subset: CD45RO+ cells pooled with CCR7-negative TemRA cells. The receptor was isolated from a man between 18 and 35 years old in good health. V and J are TRBV28 and TRBJ2-2, with TRBD1 matching 10 bases. The CDR3 sequence: CASSLRDRGPGELFF. In DNA, the CDR3 is TGTGCCAGCAGCCTCCGGGACAGGGGTCCCGGGGAGCTGTTTTTT.